This T cell receptor (beta chain) was obtained from a study of molecular identifiers for immune sequencing clone quantification. From the PCR reads, TCRdb called clonotypes with MiXCR, one entry per CDR3 protein. The table lists 60,000 to 70,000 distinct CDR3 sequences, around a sixth of them singletons, with about 1.5% in the top ten. The naive CD8 libraries originated from between 20,000 and 1,000,000 sorted cells and drew on 10%, 30% or 50% RNA. Germline V gene lookup returns CDR1 SGHDN and CDR2 FVKESK. The CDR3 length is 14 residues. Trimming removed 1 base at V and 2 bases at J, with 9 bases between. General study findings and limits: Sizes of clones that are highly expanded could be underestimated (if identical TCR molecules share a barcode).

The table lists this clonotype with many counts. Its cognate antigen is unknown. The TCR was taken from a human donor in good health. Some libraries in this study had Jurkat cell RNA spiked in. Sequenced sample: naive CD8+ T cells from blood, with Jurkat cell RNA spiked in. This sample's subset: FACS-sorted CD8+CD4-CCR7+CD45RA+ naive T cells. The rearrangement uses TRBV14 and TRBJ2-7, with D possibly being TRBD1 (6 bases). The CDR3 region is CASSQGAGAYEQYF. DNA for the CDR3: TGTGCCAGCAGCCAAGGGGCAGGGGCCTACGAGCAGTACTTC.